This T cell receptor beta chain was observed in a study of blood T cell repertoires in COVID-19. Across the whole study: Collection of acute and convalescent COVID-19 samples took place in the United States, Italy and Spain. T cells, B-cell-depleted T cells, or PBMCs supplied cDNA or gDNA.

Source study methods: Reference gene primer amplification yielded estimated nucleated cell counts. Profiling relied on immunoSEQ multiplex PCR, and the TCRdb table lists in-frame clones only, not all of them. The V and J calls and clone size come from that table; D and trimming were worked out from the DNA. The table has about 77,000 clones, around 88% seen once. The material sequenced was peripheral blood. The source is a woman aged 80 or over with acute or convalescent COVID-19.

In DNA form, the CDR3 reads TGTGCCAGCAGCCTTACTAGCGGCTCTCGGAATGAGCAGTTCTTC. Its protein is CASSLTSGSRNEQFF. The gene calls are TRBV7-8 and TRBJ2-1; 8 nucleotides match TRBD2. The V and J ends lost 5 bases and 7 bases, in that order; junction bases with no gene match: 10. CDR1 and CDR2 from the germline V gene are SGHVS and FQNEAQ. The CDR3 is 15 residues long.